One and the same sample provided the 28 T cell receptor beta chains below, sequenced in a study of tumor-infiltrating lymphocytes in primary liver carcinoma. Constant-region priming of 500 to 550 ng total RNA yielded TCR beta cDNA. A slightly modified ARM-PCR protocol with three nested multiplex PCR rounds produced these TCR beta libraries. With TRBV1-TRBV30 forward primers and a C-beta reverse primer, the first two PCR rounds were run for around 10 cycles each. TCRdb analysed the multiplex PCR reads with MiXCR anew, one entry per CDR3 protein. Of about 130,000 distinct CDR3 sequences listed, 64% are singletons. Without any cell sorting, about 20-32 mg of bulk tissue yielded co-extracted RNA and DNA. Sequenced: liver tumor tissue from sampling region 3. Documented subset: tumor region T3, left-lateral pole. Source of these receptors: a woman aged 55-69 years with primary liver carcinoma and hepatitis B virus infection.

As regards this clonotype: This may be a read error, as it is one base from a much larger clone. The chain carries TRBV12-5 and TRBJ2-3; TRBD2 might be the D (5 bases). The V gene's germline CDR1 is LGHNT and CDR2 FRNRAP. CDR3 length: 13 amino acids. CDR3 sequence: CTSGLAPLDTQYF. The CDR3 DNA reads TGTACTAGTGGTTTGGCTCCTTTAGATACGCAGTATTTT. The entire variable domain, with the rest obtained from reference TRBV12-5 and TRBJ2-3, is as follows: DARVTQTPRHKVTEMGQEVTMRCQPILGHNTVFWYRQTMMQGLELLAYFRNRAPLDDSGMPKDRFSAEMPDATLATLKIQPSEPRDSAVYFCTSGLAPLDTQYFGPGTRLTVL.

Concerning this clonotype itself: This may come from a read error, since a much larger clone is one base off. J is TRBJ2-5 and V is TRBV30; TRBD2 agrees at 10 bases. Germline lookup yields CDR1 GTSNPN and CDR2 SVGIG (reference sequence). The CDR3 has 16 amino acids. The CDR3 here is CVWSLGTSAFQETQYF. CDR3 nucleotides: TGTGTCTGGAGCTTGGGGACTAGCGCCTTTCAAGAGACCCAGTACTTC.

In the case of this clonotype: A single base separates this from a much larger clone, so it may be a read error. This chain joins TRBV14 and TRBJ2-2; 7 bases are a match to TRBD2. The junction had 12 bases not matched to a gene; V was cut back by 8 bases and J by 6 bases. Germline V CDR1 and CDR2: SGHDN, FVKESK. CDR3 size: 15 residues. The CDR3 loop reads CASGPPAGLPGELFF. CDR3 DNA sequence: TGTGCCAGCGGCCCCCCAGCGGGATTGCCCGGGGAGCTGTTTTTT.

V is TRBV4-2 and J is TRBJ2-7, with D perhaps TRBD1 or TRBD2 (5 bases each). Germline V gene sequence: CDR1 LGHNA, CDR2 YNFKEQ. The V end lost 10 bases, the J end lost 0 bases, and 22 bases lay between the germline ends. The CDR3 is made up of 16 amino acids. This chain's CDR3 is CANSHPGTSSSYEQYF. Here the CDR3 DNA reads TGTGCCAACAGTCATCCCGGGACGTCTAGCTCCTACGAGCAGTACTTC.

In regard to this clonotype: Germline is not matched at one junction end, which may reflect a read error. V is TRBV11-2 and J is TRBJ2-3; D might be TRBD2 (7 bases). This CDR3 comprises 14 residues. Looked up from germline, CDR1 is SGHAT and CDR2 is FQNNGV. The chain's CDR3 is CASSGGGVGDKQYF. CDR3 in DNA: TGTGCCAGCAGTGGCGGGGGCGTGGGAGATAAGCAGTATTTT.

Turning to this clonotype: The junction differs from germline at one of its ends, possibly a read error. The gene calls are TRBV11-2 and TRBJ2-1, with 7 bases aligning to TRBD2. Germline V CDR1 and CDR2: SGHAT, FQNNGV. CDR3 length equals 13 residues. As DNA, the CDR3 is TGTGCCAACAGCTGGACCAGCGGGGTAGAGCAGTTCTTC. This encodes CANSWTSGVEQFF. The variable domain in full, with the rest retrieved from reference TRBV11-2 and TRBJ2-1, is EAGVAQSPRYKIIEKRQSVAFWCNPISGHATLYWYQQILGQGPKLLIQFQNNGVVDDSQLPKDRFSAERLKGVDSTLKIQPAKLEDSAVYLCANSWTSGVEQFFGPGTRLTVL.

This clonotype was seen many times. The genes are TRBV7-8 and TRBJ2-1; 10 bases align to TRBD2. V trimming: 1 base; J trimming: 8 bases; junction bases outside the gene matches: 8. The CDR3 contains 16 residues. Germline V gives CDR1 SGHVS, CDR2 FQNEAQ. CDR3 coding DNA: TGTGCCAGCAGCTTAGAACTAGCGGGATCCTGGGATGAGCAGTTCTTC. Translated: CASSLELAGSWDEQFF.

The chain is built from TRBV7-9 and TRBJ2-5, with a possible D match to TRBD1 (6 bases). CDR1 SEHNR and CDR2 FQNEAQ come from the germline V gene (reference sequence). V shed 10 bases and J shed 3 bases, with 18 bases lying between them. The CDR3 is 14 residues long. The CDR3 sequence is CANISRQGKETQYF. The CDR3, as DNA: TGTGCCAACATCTCCCGCCAGGGGAAAGAGACCCAGTACTTC.

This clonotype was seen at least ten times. Written as DNA, the CDR3 is TGCGCCAGCAGCCAAGTCCGGAGCCATGGCTACACCTTC. Its translation is CASSQVRSHGYTF. The chain employs TRBV4-1 and TRBJ1-2; unclear D gene. The V gene lost 1 base and the J gene lost 6 bases, with 9 bases spanning the gap. Germline V lookup: CDR1 MGHRA, CDR2 YSYEKL. The CDR3 contains 13 residues.

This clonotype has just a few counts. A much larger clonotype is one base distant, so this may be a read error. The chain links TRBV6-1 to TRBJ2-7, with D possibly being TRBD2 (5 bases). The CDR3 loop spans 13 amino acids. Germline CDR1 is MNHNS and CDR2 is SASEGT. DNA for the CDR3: TGTGCCAACAGTGAAGCGGTACAGTACGAGCAGTACTTC. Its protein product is CANSEAVQYEQYF.

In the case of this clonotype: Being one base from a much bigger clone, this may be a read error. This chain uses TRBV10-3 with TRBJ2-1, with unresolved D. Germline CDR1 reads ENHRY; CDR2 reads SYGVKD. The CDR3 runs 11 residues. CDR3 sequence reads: CDTQSNNEQFF. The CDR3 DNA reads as TGTGACACTCAGTCCAACAATGAGCAGTTCTTC.

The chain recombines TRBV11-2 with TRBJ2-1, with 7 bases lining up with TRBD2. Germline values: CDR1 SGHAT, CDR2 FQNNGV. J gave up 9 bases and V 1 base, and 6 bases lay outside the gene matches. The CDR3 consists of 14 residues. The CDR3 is CASSLGGGPLEQFF. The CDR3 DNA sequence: TGTGCCAGCAGCTTAGGGGGAGGGCCCCTTGAGCAGTTCTTC.

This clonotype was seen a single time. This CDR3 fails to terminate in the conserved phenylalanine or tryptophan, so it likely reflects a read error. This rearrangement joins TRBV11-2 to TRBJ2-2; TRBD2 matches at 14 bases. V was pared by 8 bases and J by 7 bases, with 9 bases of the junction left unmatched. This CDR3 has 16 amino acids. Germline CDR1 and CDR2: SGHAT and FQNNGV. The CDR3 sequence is CASGDRGLAGVGELFC. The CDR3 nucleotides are TGTGCCAGCGGCGACCGGGGACTAGCGGGGGTCGGGGAGCTGTTTTGT.

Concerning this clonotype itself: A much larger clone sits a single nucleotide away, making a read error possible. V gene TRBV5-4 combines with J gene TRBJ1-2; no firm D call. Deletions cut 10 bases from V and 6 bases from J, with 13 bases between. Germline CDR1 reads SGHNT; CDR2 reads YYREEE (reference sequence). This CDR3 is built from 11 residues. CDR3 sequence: CAPLSGHGYTF. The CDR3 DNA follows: TGTGCCCCTTTGAGCGGTCATGGCTACACCTTC.

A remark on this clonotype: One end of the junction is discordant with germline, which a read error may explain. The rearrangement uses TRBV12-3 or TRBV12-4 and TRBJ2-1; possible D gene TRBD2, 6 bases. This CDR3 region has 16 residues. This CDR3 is CASSSEGRRSYNGQFF. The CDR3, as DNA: TGTGCCAGCAGTTCGGAGGGCAGACGATCCTACAATGGGCAGTTCTTC.

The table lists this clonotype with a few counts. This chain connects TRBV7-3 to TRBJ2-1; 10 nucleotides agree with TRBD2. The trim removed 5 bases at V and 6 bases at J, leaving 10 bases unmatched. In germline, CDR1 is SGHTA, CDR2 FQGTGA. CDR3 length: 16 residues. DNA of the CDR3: TGTGCCAGCAGCCGAGCCCGGACTAGCGGCAGCAATGAGCAGTTCTTC. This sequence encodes CASSRARTSGSNEQFF. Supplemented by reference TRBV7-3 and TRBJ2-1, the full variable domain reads GAGVSQTPSNKVTEKGKYVELRCDPISGHTALYWYRQSLGQGPEFLIYFQGTGAADDSGLPNDRFFAVRPEGSVSTLKIQRTERGDSAVYLCASSRARTSGSNEQFFGPGTRLTVL.

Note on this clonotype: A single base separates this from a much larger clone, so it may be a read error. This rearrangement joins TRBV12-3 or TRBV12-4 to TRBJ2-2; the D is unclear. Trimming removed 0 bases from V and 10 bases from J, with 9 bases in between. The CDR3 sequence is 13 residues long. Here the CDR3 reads CASSLAGAMELFF. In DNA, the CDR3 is TGTGCCAGCAGTTTAGCCGGAGCCATGGAGCTGTTTTTT.

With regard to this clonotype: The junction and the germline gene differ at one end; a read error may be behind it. The CDR3 reads CTSRREGPADTQYF. CDR3 in DNA: TGTACCAGCAGGCGGGAGGGCCCTGCAGATACGCAGTATTTT. The gene calls are TRBV11-3 and TRBJ2-3, with 9 bases fitting TRBD2. CDR3 size: 14 residues. Germline CDR1 and CDR2: SGHNT and YENEEA.

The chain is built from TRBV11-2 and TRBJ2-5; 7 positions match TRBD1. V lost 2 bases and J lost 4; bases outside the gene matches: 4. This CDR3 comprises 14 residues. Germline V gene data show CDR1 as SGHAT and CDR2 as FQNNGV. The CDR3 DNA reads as TGTGCCAGCAGCTTAACAGGGGAGAGAGAGACCCAGTACTTC. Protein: CASSLTGERETQYF. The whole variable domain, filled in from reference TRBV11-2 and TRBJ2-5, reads EAGVAQSPRYKIIEKRQSVAFWCNPISGHATLYWYQQILGQGPKLLIQFQNNGVVDDSQLPKDRFSAERLKGVDSTLKIQPAKLEDSAVYLCASSLTGERETQYFGPGTRLLVL.

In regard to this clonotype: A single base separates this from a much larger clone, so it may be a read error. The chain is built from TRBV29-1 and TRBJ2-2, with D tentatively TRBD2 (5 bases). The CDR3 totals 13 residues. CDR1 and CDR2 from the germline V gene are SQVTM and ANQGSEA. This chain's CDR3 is CSVGNTNTGELIF. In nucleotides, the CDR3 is TGCAGCGTTGGAAACACAAACACCGGGGAGCTGATTTTT.

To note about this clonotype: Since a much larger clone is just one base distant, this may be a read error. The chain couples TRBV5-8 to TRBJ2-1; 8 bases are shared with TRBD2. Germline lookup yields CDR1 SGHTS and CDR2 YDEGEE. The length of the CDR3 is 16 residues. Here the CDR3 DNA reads TGTGCCAGCAGCTCCCCCGGGACTAGTAATTGGAATGAGCAGCTCTTC. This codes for CASSSPGTSNWNEQLF.

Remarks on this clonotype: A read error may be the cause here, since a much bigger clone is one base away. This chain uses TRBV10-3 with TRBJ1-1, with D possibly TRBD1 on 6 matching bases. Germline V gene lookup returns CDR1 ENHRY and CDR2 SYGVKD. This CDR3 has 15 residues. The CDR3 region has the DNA TGTGCCATCAGTGAGTTGACAGGTTTCGAGGTTGAAGTTTTCTTT. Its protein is CAISELTGFEVEVFF.

This CDR3 reads CASSQDTTGGESPLHF. CDR3 nucleotides: TGTGCCAGCAGCCAGGATACGACGGGGGGCGAATCACCCCTCCACTTT. V is TRBV4-2 and J is TRBJ1-6, with TRBD1 as a possible D gene (6 bases). Looked up from germline, CDR1 is LGHNA and CDR2 is YNFKEQ. The CDR3 runs to 16 residues. V lost 3 bases and J 10 bases, leaving 19 bases between the germline ends.

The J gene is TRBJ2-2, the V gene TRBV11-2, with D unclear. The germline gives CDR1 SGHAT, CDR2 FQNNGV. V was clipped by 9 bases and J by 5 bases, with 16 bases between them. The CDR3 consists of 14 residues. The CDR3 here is CASSRREATGELFF. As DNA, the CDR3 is TGTGCCAGTAGCAGGAGAGAGGCGACCGGGGAGCTGTTTTTT.

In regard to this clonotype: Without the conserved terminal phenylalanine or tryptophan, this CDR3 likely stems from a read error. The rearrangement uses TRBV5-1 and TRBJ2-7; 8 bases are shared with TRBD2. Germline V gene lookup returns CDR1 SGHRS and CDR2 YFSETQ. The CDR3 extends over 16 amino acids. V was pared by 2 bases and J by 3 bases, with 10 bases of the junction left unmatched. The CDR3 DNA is TGCGCCAGCAGCTTAAACCTCGGGACTAGTTACTACGAGCAGTACTCC. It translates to CASSLNLGTSYYEQYS.

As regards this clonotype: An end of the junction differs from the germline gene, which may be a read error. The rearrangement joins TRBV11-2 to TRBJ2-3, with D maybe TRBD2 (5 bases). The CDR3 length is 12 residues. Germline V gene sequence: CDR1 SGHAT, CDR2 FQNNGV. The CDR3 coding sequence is TGTACCAGCAGCCACCTCGAGGGTACGCAGTATTTT. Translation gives CTSSHLEGTQYF.

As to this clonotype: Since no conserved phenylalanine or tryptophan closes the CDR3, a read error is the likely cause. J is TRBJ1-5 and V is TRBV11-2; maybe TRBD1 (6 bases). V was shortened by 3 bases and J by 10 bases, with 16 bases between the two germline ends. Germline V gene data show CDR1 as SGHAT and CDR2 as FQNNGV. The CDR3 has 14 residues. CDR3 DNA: TGTGCCAGCAGCTTGGGACAAGGGGGGTATCCCCAGCATCTT. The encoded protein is CASSLGQGGYPQHL.

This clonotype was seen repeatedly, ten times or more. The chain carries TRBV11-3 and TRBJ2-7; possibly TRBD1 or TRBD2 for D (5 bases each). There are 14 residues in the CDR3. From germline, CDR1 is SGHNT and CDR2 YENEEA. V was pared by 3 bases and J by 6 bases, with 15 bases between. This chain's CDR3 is CASSLGRGTREQYF. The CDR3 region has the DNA TGTGCCAGCAGCTTGGGCAGAGGGACGCGCGAGCAGTACTTC. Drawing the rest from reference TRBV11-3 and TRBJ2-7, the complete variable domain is EAGVVQSPRYKIIEKKQPVAFWCNPISGHNTLYWYLQNLGQGPELLIRYENEEAVDDSQLPKDRFSAERLKGVDSTLKIQPAELGDSAVYLCASSLGRGTREQYFGPGTRLTVT.